Sequencing of this T cell receptor (beta chain) was carried out in a study of early T cells in non-severe SARS-CoV-2 infection. TCRdb reprocessed the 5' RACE reads with MiXCR, giving one entry per CDR3 protein. Among about 83,000 distinct CDR3 sequences listed, roughly 13% were seen once. The V segment lost 5 bases and the J segment 8 bases; nucleotides outside the gene matches: 9. The CDR3 runs to 14 residues. Germline V gene lookup returns CDR1 SGHAT and CDR2 FQDESV (reference sequence). The chain uses TRBV11-1 and TRBJ2-4, with 7 bases that match TRBD1. The material sequenced was whole blood. The source is an adult who was a healthcare worker with PCR-confirmed SARS-CoV-2 infection or an uninfected control (not recorded which). The CDR3 here is CASSPTGVGDIQYF. CDR3 in DNA: TGTGCCAGCAGCCCAACAGGGGTCGGAGACATTCAGTACTTC.